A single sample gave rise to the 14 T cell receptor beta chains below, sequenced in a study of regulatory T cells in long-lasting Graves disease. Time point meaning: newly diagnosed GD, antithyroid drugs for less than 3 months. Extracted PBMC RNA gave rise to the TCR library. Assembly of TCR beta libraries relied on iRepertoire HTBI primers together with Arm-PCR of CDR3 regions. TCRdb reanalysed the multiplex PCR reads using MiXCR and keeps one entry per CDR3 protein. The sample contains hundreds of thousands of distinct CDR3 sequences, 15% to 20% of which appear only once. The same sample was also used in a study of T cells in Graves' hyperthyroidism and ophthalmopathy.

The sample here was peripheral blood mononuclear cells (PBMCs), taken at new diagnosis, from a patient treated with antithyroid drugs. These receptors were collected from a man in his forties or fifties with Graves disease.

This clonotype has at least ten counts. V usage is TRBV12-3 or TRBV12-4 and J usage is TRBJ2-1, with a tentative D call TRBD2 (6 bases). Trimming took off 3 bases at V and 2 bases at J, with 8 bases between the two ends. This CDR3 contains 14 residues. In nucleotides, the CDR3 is TGTGCCAGCAGTTTTTCGGGGGCCTACAATGAGCAGTTCTTC. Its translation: CASSFSGAYNEQFF.

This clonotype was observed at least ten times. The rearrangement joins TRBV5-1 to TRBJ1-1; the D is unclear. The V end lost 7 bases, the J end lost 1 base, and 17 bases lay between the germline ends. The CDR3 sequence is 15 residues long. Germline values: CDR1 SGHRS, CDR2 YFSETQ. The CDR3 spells CASGGRAGGNTEAFF. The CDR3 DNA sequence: TGCGCCAGCGGCGGACGGGCCGGTGGGAACACTGAAGCTTTCTTT.

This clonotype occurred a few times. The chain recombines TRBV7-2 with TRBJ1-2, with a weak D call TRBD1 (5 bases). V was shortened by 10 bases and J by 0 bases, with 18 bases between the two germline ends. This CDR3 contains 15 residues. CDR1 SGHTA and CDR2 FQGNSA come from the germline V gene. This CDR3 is CATIVGDRPNYGYTF. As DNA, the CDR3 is TGTGCCACCATAGTTGGGGACCGACCTAACTATGGCTACACCTTC.

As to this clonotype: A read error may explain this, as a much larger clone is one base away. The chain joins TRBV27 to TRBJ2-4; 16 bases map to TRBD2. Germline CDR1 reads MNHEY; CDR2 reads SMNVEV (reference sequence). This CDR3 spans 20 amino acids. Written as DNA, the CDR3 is TGTGCCAAACACTGGGGACTAGCGGGGGGGCCATCGTTAGCCAAAAACATTCGGTACTTC. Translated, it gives CAKHWGLAGGPSLAKNIRYF.

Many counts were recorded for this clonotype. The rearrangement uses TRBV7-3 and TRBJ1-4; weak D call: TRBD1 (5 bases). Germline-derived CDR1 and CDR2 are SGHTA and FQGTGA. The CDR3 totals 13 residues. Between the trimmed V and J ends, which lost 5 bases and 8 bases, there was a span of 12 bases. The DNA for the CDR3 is TGTGCCAGCAGCGAGAGACCAGGGGAAAAACTGTTTTTT. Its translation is CASSERPGEKLFF.

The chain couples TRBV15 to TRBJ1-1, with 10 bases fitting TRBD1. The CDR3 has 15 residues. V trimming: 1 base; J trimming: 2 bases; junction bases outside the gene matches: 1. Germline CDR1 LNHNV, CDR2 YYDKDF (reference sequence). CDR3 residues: CATSRGTGGNTEAFF. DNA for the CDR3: TGTGCCACCAGCAGAGGGACAGGGGGAAACACTGAAGCTTTCTTT.

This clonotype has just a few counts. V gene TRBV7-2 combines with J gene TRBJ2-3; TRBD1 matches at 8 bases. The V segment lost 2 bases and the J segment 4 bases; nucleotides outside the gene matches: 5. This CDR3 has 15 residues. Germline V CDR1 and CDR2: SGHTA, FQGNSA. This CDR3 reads CASSLWDRSADTQYF. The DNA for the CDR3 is TGTGCCAGCAGCTTATGGGACAGGAGCGCAGATACGCAGTATTTT.

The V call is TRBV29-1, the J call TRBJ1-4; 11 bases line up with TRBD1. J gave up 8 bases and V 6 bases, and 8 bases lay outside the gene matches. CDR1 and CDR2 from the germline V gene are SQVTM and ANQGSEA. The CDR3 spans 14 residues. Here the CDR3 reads CSVRTGGGIEKLFF. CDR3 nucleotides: TGCAGCGTCAGGACAGGGGGCGGCATCGAAAAACTGTTTTTT.

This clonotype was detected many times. The CDR3 protein is CASSLQGGWTDTQYF. CDR3 coding DNA: TGTGCCAGCAGCCTACAGGGGGGATGGACAGATACGCAGTATTTT. This chain uses TRBV7-3 with TRBJ2-3; 8 positions agree with TRBD1. The junction had 7 bases not matched to a gene; V was cut back by 5 bases and J by 3 bases. Germline V lookup: CDR1 SGHTA, CDR2 FQGTGA. This CDR3 spans 15 amino acids.

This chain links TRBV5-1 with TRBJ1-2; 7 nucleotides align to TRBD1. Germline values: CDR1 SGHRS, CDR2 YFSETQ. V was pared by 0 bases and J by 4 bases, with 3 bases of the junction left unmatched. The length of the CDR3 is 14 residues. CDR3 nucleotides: TGCGCCAGCAGCTTGGTCGAGGGGGCCTATGGCTACACCTTC. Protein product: CASSLVEGAYGYTF.

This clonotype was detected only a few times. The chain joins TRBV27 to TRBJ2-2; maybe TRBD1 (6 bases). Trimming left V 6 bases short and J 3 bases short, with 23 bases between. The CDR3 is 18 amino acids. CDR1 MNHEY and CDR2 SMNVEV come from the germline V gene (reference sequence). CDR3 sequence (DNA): TGTGCCAGCAGGTTGTACAGGGTTTCGCGTAGGGACACCGGGGAGCTGTTTTTT. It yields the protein CASRLYRVSRRDTGELFF.

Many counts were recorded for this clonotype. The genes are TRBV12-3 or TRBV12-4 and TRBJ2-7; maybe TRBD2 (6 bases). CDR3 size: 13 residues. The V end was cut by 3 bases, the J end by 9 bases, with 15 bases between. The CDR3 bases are TGTGCCAGCAGTTTTGCAGGGACTGCTGCGCAGTACTTC. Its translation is CASSFAGTAAQYF.

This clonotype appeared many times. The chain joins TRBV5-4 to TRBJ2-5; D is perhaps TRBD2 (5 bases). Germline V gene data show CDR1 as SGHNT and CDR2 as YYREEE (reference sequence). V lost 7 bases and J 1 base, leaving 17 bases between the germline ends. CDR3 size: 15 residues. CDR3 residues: CASGDKTGFQETQYF. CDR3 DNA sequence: TGTGCCAGCGGGGATAAGACGGGGTTCCAAGAGACCCAGTACTTC.

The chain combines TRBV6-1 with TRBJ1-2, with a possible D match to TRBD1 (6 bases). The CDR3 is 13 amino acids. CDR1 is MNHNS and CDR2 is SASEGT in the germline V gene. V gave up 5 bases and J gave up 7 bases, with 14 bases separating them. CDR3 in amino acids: CASSPSLGGGYTF. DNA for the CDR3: TGTGCCAGCAGTCCGTCGTTAGGGGGTGGCTACACCTTC.